This T cell receptor beta chain emerged from a study of blood T cells in healthy people across ages. Notes on this clonotype: Its antigen is not identified.

It was with a sample-barcoded 5' primer and a J-beta primer mix that a second PCR of roughly 7 to 12 cycles was run. TCRdb re-called the 5' RACE reads through MiXCR, storing one row per CDR3 protein. The data hold about 770,000 distinct CDR3 sequences, with 40% to 50% observed a single time. With V trimmed by 6 bases and J by 3 bases, 4 bases remained unmatched. The CDR3 totals 13 residues. The authors drew around 9.3 milliliters of peripheral blood from each donor. Each sample had at least 6.5 million PBMCs isolated. Whole-study results and caveats: The study could not conclusively compare naive and antigen-experienced cells, given its unsorted PBMCs. More naive CD4+ cells and higher diversity marked long-lived donors relative to aged donors.

This rearrangement joins TRBV12-3 or TRBV12-4 to TRBJ1-2; the match to TRBD1 covers 7 bases. This TCR came from a man aged 55 to 70 in good health. Sequencing input: blood. This CDR3 reads CASRTGADYGYTF. The CDR3 bases are TGTGCCAGCAGAACAGGGGCGGACTATGGCTACACCTTC.